In this sample, the clone carrying this T cell receptor (beta chain) turned up a few times. What it binds is unknown. There are 15 residues in the CDR3. V was pared by 5 bases and J by 5 bases, with 18 bases between. Per the germline V gene, CDR1 is MNHEY and CDR2 is SMNVEV (reference sequence). This sample was taken from a study of cytomegalovirus exposure and HLA in healthy donors. About the study: About 179 million T cells yielded some 120 million unique TCR beta sequences in earlier analysis. General study findings and limits: Associated with cytomegalovirus, according to the listing, were around 160 TCR beta chains.

It was with 60 Vbeta and 13 Jbeta primers that the PCR ran. Sequenced by immunoSEQ multiplex PCR; TCRdb stores in-frame clones only, minus some. The sample includes about 140,000 clones, roughly 72% of them seen just once. The rearrangement links TRBV27 to TRBJ2-5; TRBD1 might be the D (6 bases). This receptor was obtained from a middle-aged man in good health and CMV-seronegative. The sequenced material came from PBMCs. CDR3 in amino acids: CASSPGTLGAETQYF. In DNA form, the CDR3 reads TGTGCCAGCAGTCCCGGGACCCTGGGGGCGGAGACCCAGTACTTC.